This T cell receptor (beta chain) was found in a study of cytomegalovirus exposure and HLA in healthy donors. Primers included in the PCR were 60 Vbeta and 13 Jbeta primers. The table came from immunoSEQ multiplex PCR; TCRdb's copy has only in-frame clones and leaves some out. The sample has some 97,000 clones; about 68% are singletons. The CDR3 has 16 amino acids. Per the germline V gene, CDR1 is SGHAT and CDR2 is FQNNGV. V was clipped by 5 bases and J by 5 bases; unmatched bases: 8. Material for sequencing was PBMCs. This receptor was obtained from a male donor in good health and CMV-seropositive. The genes are TRBV11-2 and TRBJ2-1; 11 positions match TRBD2. CDR3 nucleotides: TGTGCCAGCAGCCCGACGACTAGCGGGGTGGACAATGAGCAGTTCTTC. Its protein is CASSPTTSGVDNEQFF. Full variable domain (rest looked up from reference TRBV11-2 and TRBJ2-1): EAGVAQSPRYKIIEKRQSVAFWCNPISGHATLYWYQQILGQGPKLLIQFQNNGVVDDSQLPKDRFSAERLKGVDSTLKIQPAKLEDSAVYLCASSPTTSGVDNEQFFGPGTRLTVL.